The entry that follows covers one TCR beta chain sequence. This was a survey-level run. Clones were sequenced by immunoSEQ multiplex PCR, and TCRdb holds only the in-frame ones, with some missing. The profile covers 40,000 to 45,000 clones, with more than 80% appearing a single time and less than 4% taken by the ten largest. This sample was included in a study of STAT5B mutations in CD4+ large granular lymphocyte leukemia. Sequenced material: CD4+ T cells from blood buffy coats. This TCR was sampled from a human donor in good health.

The CDR3 nucleotides read TGTGCCAGCAGTGAAGGGACAGGGAACTACGAGCAGTACTTC. Its translation: CASSEGTGNYEQYF. This chain uses TRBV6-1 with TRBJ2-7, with 8 bases aligning to TRBD1. The germline V gene encodes CDR1 MNHNS and CDR2 SASEGT. CDR3 size: 14 residues. V gave up 1 base and J gave up 3 bases; unmatched junction bases: 2.